Given below is one T cell receptor beta chain in context. The same CDR3 is also encoded by other DNA sequences in this sample. Treatment given: randomized to nivolumab then ipilimumab (arm A) or the reverse (arm B). DNA-damaging chemotherapy had not been given to any patient beforehand. These data are taken from a study of sequential checkpoint blockade in melanoma. The data were produced by immunoSEQ multiplex PCR, yet TCRdb's version contains in-frame clones alone and is incomplete. The sample carries some 21,000 clones, about four fifths recorded once. Germline V gives CDR1 SGHTA, CDR2 FQGNSA. V gave up 5 bases and J gave up 3 bases; unmatched junction bases: 9. The CDR3 extends over 16 amino acids.

The sequence was collected from a human donor with melanoma. The chain carries TRBV7-2 and TRBJ1-1; 10 positions agree with TRBD1. The specimen comprised CD8+ T cells sorted from blood (inferred from file names), sampled from a patient given nivolumab and ipilimumab in sequence. CDR3 sequence: CASSPGDRGADTEAFF. The CDR3 DNA sequence: TGTGCCAGCAGCCCTGGGGACAGGGGTGCGGACACTGAAGCTTTCTTT.